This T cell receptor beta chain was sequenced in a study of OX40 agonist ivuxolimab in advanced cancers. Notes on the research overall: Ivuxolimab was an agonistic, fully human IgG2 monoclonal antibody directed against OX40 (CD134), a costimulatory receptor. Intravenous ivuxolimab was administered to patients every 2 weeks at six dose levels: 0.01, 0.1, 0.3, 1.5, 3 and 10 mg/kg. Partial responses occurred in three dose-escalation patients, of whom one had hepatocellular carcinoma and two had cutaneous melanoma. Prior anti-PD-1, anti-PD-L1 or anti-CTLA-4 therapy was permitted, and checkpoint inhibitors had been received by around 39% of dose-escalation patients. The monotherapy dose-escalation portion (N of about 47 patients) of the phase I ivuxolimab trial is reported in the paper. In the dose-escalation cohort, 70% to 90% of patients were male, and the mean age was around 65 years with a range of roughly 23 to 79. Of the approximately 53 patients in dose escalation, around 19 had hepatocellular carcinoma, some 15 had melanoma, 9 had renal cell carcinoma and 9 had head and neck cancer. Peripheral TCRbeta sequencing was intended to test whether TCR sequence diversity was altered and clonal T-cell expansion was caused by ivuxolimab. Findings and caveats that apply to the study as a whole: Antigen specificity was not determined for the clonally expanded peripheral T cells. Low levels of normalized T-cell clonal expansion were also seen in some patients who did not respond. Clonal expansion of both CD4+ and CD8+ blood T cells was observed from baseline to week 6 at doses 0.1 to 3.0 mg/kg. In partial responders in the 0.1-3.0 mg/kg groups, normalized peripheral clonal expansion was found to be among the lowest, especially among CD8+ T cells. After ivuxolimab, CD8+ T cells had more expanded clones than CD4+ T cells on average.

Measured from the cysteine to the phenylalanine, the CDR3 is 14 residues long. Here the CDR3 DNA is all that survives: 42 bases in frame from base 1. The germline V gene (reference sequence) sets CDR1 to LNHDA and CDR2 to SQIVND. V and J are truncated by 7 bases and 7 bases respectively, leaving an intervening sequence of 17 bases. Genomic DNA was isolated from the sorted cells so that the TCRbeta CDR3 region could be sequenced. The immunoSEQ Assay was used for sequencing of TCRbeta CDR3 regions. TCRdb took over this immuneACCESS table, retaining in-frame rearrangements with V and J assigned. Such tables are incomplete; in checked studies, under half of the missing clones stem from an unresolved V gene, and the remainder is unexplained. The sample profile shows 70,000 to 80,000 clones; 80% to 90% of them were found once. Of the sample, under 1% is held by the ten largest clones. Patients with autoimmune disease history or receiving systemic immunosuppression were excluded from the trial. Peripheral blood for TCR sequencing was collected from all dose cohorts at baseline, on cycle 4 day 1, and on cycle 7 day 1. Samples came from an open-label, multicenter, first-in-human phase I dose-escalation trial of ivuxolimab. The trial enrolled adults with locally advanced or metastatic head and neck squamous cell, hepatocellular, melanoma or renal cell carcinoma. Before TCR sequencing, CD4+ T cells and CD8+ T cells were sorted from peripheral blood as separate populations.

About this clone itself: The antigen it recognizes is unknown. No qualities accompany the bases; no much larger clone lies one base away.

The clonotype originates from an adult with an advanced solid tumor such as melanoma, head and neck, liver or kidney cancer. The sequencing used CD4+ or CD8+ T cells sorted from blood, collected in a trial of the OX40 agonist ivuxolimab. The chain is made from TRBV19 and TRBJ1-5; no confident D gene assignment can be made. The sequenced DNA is TGTGCCAGTATTGATACGGGGATAAGACAGCCCCAGCATTTT. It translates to CASIDTGIRQPQHF.